This TCR beta chain was identified in a study of control samples from healthy donors and cancer patients. The length of the CDR3 is 15 residues. Trimming left V 3 bases short and J 0 bases short, with 11 bases between. Germline V lookup: CDR1 MNHNY, CDR2 SVGAGI (reference sequence). Produced via immunoSEQ multiplex PCR; TCRdb's table is partial and in-frame only. Here the sample spans approximately 170,000 clones, about 91% being singletons. The TCR comes from a woman in her 30s in good health. The rearrangement joins TRBV6-6 to TRBJ1-1; D ambiguous. The sequenced sample was blood. The CDR3 region is CASSYIDNMNTEAFF. CDR3 DNA: TGTGCCAGCAGTTATATCGATAACATGAACACTGAAGCTTTCTTT.